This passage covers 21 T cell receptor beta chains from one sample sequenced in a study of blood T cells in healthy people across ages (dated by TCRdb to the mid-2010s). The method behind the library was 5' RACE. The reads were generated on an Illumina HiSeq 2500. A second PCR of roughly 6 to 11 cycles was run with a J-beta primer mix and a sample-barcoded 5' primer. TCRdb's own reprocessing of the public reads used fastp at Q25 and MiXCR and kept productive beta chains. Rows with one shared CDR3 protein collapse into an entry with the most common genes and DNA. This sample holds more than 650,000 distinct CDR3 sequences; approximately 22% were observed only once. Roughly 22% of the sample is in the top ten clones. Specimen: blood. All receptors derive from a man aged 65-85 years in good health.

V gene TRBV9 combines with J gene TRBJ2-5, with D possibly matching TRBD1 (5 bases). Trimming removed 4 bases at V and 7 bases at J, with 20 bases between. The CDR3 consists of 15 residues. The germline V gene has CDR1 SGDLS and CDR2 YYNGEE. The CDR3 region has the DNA TGTGCCAGCAGCTCCTCCCCGACAGCCTCTGGGACCCAGTACTTC. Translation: CASSSSPTASGTQYF.

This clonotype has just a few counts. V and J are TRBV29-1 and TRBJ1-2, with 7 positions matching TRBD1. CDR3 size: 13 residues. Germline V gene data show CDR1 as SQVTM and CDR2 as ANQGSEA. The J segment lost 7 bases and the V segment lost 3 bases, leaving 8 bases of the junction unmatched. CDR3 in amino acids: CSVDAGTEGGYTF. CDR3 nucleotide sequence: TGCAGCGTTGATGCTGGGACAGAGGGTGGCTACACCTTC.

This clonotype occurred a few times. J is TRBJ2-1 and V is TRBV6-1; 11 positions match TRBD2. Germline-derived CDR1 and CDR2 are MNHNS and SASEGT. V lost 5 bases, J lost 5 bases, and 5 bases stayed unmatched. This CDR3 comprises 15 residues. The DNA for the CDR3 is TGTGCCAGCAGTACCTTAGCGGGAGGGCACAATGAGCAGTTCTTC. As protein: CASSTLAGGHNEQFF.

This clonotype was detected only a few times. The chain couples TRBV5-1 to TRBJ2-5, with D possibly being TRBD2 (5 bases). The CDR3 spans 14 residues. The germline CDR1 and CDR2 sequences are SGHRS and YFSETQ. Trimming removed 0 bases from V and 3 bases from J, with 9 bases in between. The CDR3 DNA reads TGCGCCAGCAGCTTGGGGACTGAGAAAGAGACCCAGTACTTC. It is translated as CASSLGTEKETQYF.

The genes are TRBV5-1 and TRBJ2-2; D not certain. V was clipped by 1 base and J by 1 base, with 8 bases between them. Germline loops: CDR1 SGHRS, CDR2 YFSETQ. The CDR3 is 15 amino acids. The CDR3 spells CASSLHGKNTGELFF. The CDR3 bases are TGCGCCAGCAGCTTGCACGGAAAGAACACCGGGGAGCTGTTTTTT.

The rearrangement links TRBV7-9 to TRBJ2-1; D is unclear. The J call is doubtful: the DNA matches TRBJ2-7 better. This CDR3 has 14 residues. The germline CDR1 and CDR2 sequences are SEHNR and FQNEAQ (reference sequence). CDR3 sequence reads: CASSPASATYEQYF. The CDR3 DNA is TGTGCCAGCAGCCCTGCGTCCGCCACCTACGAGCAGTACTTC.

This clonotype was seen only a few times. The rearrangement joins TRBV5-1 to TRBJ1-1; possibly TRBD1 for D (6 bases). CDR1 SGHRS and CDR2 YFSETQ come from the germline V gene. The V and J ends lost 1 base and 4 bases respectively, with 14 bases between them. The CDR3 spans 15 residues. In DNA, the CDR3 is TGCGCCAGCAGCTTGAGATCAGGGGCTGGCACTGAAGCTTTCTTT. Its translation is CASSLRSGAGTEAFF.

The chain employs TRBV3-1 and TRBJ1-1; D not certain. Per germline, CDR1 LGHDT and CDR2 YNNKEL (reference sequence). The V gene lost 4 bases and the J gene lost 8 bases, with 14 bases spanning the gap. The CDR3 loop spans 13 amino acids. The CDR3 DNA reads TGTGCCAGCAGCCCCACCGGGATCCGGGAAGCTTTCTTT. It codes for CASSPTGIREAFF.

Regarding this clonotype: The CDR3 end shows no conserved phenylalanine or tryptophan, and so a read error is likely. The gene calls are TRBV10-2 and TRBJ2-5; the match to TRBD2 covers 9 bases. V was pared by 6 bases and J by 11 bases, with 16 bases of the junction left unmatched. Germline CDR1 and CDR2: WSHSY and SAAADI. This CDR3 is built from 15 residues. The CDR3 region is CASRAGLAGIAEQYV. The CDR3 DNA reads TGCGCCAGCAGGGCTGGGCTAGCGGGAATTGCAGAGCAGTACGTC.

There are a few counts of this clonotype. DNA of the CDR3: TGTGCCAGCAGCGTAGGGACAACGAACACTGAAGCTTTCTTT. Protein sequence: CASSVGTTNTEAFF. This rearrangement joins TRBV9 to TRBJ1-1; D may be TRBD1 (5 bases). The germline V gene has CDR1 SGDLS and CDR2 YYNGEE. The CDR3 spans 14 residues. Trimming took 0 bases from V and 1 from J, leaving 7 bases between them.

The CDR3, as DNA: TGTGCCAGCAGCTTAACGACAGGGGCGGGGGAGCTGTTTTTT. It codes for CASSLTTGAGELFF. V usage is TRBV7-9 and J usage is TRBJ2-2, with 8 bases identical to TRBD1. The CDR3 totals 14 residues. Unmatched junction bases numbered 4, after V lost 2 bases and J lost 8 bases. Per germline, CDR1 SEHNR and CDR2 FQNEAQ (reference sequence).

CDR3 loop: CAISGIDDEQYF. The CDR3 nucleotides read TGTGCCATCAGTGGAATAGATGACGAGCAGTACTTC. The chain joins TRBV10-3 to TRBJ2-5, with D unclear. The J call could be wrong; TRBJ2-7 is a better fit for the DNA end. The CDR3 length is 12 residues. Per germline, CDR1 ENHRY and CDR2 SYGVKD.

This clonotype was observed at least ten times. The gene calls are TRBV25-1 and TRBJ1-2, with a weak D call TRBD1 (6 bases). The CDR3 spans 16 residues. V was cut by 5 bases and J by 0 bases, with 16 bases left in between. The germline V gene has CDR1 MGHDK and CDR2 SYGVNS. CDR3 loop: CASSPSGTLANYGYTF. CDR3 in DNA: TGTGCCAGCAGTCCATCGGGGACACTTGCTAACTATGGCTACACCTTC.

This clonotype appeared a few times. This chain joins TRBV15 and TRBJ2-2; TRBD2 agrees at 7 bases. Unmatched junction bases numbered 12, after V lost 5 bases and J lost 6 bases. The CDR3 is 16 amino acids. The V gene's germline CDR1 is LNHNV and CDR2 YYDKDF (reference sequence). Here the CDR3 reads CATSGRSGEYAGELFF. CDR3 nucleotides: TGTGCCACCAGCGGGAGGAGCGGGGAATACGCCGGGGAGCTGTTTTTT.

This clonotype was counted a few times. Here the CDR3 reads CSAPPSLARGYGYTF. The CDR3, as DNA: TGCAGTGCTCCCCCTTCGCTCGCCCGTGGCTATGGCTACACCTTC. The chain combines TRBV20-1 with TRBJ1-2; D is ambiguous. Germline-derived CDR1 and CDR2 are DFQATT and SNEGSKA (reference sequence). The CDR3 is 15 amino acids. V was shortened by 5 bases and J by 4 bases, with 20 bases between the two germline ends.

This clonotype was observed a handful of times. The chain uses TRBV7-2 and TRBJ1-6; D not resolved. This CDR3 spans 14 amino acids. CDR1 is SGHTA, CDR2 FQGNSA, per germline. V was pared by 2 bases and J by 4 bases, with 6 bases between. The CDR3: CASSLRRYNSPLHF. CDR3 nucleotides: TGTGCCAGCAGCTTAAGGCGATATAATTCACCCCTCCACTTT.

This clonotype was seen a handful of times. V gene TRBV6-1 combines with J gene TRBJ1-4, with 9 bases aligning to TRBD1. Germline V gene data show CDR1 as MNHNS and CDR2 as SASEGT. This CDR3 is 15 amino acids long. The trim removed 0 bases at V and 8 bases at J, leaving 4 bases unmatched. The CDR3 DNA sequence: TGTGCCAGCAGTGAAGCGGGACAGGGATGGGAAAAACTGTTTTTT. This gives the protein CASSEAGQGWEKLFF.

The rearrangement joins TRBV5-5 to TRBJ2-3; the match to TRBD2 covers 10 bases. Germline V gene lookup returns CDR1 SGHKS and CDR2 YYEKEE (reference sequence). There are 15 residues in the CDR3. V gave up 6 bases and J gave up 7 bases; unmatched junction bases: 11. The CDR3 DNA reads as TGTGCCAGCACCCCTAGCGGGGGCCTCGGGCATACGCAGTATTTT. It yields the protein CASTPSGGLGHTQYF.

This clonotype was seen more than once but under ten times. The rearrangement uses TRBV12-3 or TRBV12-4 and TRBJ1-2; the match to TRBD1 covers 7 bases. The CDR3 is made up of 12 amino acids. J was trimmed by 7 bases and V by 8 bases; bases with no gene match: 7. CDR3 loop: CASLTGLSGYTF. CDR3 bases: TGTGCCAGCCTGACAGGGTTAAGTGGCTACACCTTC.

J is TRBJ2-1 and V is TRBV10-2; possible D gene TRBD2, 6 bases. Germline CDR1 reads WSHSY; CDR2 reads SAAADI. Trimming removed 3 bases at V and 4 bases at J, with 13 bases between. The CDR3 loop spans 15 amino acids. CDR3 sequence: CASSDRGTRYNEQFF. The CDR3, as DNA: TGCGCCAGCAGTGATCGGGGGACTCGGTACAATGAGCAGTTCTTC.

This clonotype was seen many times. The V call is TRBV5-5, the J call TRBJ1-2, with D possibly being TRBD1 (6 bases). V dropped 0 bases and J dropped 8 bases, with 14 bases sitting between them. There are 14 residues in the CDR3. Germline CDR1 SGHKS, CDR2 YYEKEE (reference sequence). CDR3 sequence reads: CASSLDWGARGYTF. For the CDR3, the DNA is TGTGCCAGCAGCTTGGATTGGGGGGCGAGAGGCTACACCTTC. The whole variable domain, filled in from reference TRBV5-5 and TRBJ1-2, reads DAGVTQSPTHLIKTRGQQVTLRCSPISGHKSVSWYQQVLGQGPQFIFQYYEKEERGRGNFPDRFSARQFPNYSSELNVNALLLGDSALYLCASSLDWGARGYTFGSGTRLTVV.